The T cell receptor beta chain described here comes from a study of blood T cell repertoires in COVID-19 (TCRdb year 2020). Regarding the study in general: Samples covering the acute and convalescent phases of COVID-19 were provided by collaborators in the United States, Italy and Spain. The repertoires were released in a freely available public database intended as a resource for research on the immune response to SARS-CoV-2. The material from the prospective study consisted of cDNA or gDNA derived from T cells, B-cell-depleted T cells, or PBMCs. Where available, HLA class I and class II types were taken from metadata supplied by the sample provider and were not determined by assay-based typing. Nearly every sample came with metadata listing a de-identified subject ID, COVID-19 status, age in years and sex. Deeply sampled blood TCRbeta repertoires from subjects exposed to, actively infected with, or recovered from COVID-19 were included in the dataset. Samples were obtained from the ongoing ImmuneRACE study (first 160 participants) and from about 1,300 subjects provided by 6 global collaborators. General conclusions and limits of the study: Clinical and demographic metadata were provided uncurated, with the amount varying by source and participant.

Sequences ENHRY (CDR1) and SYGVKD (CDR2) are obtained from the germline V gene. V sheds 2 bases and J sheds 6 bases, leaving 7 bases between their ends. Including the terminal cysteine and phenylalanine, the CDR3 comprises 12 residues. Only CDR3 DNA remains: 36 bases, in frame from the first base. TCRbeta CDR3 regions were amplified from genomic DNA using the immunoSEQ Assay, a bias-controlled multiplex PCR. In the original analysis: The number of nucleated cells in each sample was estimated by amplification of reference gene primers within the assay. To quantify the absolute abundance of each unique TCRbeta CDR3 rearrangement, sequence reads were collapsed and filtered. For each sample, productive Simpson clonality was calculated as the square root of Simpson's diversity index over productive rearrangements. TCRdb re-hosts the immuneACCESS table, in-frame sequences only. Its copies lack some clones; in the studies checked, an unresolved V gene accounts for under half of them, and the cause for the rest is not known. That table gives V, J and clone size, and the DNA gave D and trimming. The sample profile shows about 74,000 clones; roughly 86% of them were found once. The ten largest account for around 35% of the sample.

Comments on this clone: Its antigen is currently not known. Base qualities are not provided; no much larger clone lies one nucleotide away.

Each collaborating institution followed its own protocols to collect whole blood in K2EDTA tubes. For TCRbeta analysis, collaborators shipped samples in one of three forms: frozen whole blood, isolated PBMCs, or DNA extracted from either of those sample types. This TCR derives from a man between 65 and 85 years old with acute or convalescent COVID-19. The chain was built from TRBV10-3 and TRBJ1-2; 5 matching bases give a weak D call of TRBD1. Sequencing used peripheral blood. The CDR3: CAISETGDGYTF. DNA sequence: TGTGCCATCAGTGAGACGGGGGATGGCTACACCTTC.